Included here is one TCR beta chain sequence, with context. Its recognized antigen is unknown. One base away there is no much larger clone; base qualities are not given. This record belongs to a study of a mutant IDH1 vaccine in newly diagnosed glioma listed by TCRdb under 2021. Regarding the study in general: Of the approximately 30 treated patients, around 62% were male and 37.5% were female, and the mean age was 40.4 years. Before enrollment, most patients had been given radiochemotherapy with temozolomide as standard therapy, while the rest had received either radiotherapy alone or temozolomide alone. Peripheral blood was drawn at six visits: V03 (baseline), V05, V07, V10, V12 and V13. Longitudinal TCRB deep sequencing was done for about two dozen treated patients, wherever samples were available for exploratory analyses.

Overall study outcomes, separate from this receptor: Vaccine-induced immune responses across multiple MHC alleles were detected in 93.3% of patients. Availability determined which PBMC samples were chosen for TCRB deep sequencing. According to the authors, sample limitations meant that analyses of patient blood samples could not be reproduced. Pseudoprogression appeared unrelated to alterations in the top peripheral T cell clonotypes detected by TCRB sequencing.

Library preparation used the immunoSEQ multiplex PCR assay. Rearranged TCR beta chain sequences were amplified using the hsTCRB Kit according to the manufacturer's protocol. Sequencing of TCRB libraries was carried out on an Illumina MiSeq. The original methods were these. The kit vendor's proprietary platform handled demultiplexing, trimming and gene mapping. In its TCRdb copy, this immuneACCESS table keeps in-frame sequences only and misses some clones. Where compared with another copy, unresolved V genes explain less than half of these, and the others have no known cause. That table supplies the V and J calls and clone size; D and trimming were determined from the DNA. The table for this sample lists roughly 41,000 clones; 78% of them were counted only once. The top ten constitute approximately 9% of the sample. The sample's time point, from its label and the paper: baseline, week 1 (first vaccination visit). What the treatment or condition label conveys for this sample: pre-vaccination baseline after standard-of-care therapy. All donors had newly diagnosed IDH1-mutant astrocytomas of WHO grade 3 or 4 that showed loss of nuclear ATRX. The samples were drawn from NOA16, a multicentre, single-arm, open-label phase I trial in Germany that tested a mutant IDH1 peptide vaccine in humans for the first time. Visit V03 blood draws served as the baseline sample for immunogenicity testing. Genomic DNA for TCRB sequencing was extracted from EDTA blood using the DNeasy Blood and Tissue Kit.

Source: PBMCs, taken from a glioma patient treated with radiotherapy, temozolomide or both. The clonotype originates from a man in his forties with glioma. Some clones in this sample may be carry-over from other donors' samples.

The CDR3 has the sequence CASIQVPYEQYF. The DNA sequence is given as TGTGCCAGCATCCAAGTTCCCTACGAGCAGTACTTC. The rearrangement joined TRBV11-2 to TRBJ2-7; too little of a D gene remains to name it. The V and J ends are trimmed by 7 bases and 2 bases, leaving 9 bases between them. The CDR3 has 12 amino acids, counting the end cysteine and phenylalanine. Here the CDR3 DNA is all that survives: 36 bases in frame from base 1. CDR1 and CDR2, looked up from the germline V gene, are SGHAT and FQNNGV.